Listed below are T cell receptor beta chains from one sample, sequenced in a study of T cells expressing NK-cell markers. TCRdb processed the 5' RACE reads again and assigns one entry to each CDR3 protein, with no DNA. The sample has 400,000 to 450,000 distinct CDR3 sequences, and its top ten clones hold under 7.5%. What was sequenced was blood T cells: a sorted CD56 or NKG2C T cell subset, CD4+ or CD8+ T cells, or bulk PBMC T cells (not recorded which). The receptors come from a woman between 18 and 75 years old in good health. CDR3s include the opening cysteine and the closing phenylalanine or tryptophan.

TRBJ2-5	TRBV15	CATSRDNIRGETQYF
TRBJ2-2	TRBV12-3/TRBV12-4	CASSLGATTGELFF
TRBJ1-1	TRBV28	CASTLLQMNTEAFF
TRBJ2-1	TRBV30	CAWRADRGLENEQFF
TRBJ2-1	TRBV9	CASSVDALAGGARSSYNEQFF
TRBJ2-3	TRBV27	CASSLSATGTTDTQYF
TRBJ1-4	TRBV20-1	CSARQGREKLFF
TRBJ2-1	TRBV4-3	CASSQDPGLAGSNEQFF
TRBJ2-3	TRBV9	CASSVVPLSGTTDTQYF
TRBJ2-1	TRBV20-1	CSARNTWTSGNNEQFF
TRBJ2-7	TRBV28	CAIETASSYEQYF
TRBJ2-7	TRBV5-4	CASSHGAGGLYEQYF
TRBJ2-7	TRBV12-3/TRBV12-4	CASSRTLAGVHEQYF
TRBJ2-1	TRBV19	CASKDRGLGEQFF
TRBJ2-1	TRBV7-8	CASSLDLSGWEQFF
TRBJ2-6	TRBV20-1	CSAPQGALGGANVLTF
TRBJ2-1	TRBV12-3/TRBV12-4	CASTEASGQGTEQFF
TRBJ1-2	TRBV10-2	CASSGQVFYGYTF
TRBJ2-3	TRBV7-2	CASSLGILASTDTQYF
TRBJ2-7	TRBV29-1	CSVEGQGPSYEQYF
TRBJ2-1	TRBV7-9	CASILGGTGGNEQFF
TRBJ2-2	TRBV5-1	CASSPPDRGKNTGELFF
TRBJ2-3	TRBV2	CASRESTDTQYF
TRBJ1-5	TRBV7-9	CASNSGHNQPQHF
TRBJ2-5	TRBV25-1	CASSGTLAGQETQYF
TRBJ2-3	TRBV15	CATSRIRHTSTDTQYF
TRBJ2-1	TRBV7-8	CASSLGSSGEQFF
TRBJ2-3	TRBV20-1	CSARDSVLVDTQYF
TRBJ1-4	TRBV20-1	CSARRGRGTSNEKLFF
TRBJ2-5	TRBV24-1	CATSDAGHGETQYF
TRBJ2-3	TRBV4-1	CASSHPSESSTDTQYF
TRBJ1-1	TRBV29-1	CSVVGVQESNTEAFF
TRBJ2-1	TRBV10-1	CASTGKGHHEQFF
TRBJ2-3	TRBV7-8	CASSPLIVAPGTDTQYF
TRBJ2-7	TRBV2	CASNTGGTSYEQYF
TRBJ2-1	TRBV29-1	CSFHYSGTSGTTSYNEQFF
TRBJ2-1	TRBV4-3	CASSRSGAQYNEQFF
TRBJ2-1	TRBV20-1	CSAPLGASGTYNEQFF
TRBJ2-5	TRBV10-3	CAISESKMGTQETQYF
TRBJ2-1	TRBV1	CTSSQPPGVDEQFF
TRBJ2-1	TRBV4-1	CASSQAAGGQYNEQFF
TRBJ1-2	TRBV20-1	CSASKTPVYGYTF
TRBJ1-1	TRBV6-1	CASSEGDMNTEAFF
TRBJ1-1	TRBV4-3	CASSQDGGNRVGNTEAFF
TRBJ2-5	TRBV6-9	CASSRDRGHYFLPKETQYF
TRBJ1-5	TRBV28	CASNAGTANQPQHF
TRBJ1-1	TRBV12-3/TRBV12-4	CASSAKGVRSEAFF
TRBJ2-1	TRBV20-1	CSAHRRERFNEQFF
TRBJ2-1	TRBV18	CASSPQRQNEQFF